Listed here is a single T cell receptor (beta chain). This sample was taken from a study of blood T cell repertoires in COVID-19. The overall study: Both acute and convalescent COVID-19 samples were obtained from the United States, Italy and Spain. Sources were T cells, B-cell-depleted T cells, or PBMCs; the material itself was cDNA or gDNA.

V gave up 0 bases and J gave up 6 bases, with 17 bases separating them. This CDR3 has 16 amino acids. Germline V gene data show CDR1 as SGHDN and CDR2 as FVKESK. The repertoire was sequenced with immunoSEQ multiplex PCR; TCRdb's copy has only in-frame clones and lacks some. Among a few hundred thousand clones listed, roughly 91% were seen once. This chain uses TRBV14 with TRBJ1-1, with TRBD1 as a possible D gene (5 bases). The sample comprised peripheral blood. This TCR was sampled from a man aged 25 to 45 with acute or convalescent COVID-19. CDR3 nucleotides: TGTGCCAGCAGCCAAGAGGGGGGAGACAGACGTGCTGAAGCTTTCTTT. Translating gives CASSQEGGDRRAEAFF.